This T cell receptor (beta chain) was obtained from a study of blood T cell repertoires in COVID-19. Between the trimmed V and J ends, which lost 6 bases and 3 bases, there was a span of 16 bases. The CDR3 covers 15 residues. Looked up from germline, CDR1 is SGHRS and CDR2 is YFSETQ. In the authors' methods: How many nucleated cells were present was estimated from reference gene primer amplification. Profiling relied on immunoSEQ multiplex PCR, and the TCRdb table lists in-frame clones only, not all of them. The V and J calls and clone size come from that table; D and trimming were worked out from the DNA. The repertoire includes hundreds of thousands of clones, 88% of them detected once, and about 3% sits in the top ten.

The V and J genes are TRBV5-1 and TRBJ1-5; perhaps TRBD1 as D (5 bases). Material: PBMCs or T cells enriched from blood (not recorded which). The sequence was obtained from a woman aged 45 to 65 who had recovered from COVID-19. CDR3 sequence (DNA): TGCGCCAGCACCTTAGACGGGGGGATCAATCAGCCCCAGCATTTT. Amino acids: CASTLDGGINQPQHF.